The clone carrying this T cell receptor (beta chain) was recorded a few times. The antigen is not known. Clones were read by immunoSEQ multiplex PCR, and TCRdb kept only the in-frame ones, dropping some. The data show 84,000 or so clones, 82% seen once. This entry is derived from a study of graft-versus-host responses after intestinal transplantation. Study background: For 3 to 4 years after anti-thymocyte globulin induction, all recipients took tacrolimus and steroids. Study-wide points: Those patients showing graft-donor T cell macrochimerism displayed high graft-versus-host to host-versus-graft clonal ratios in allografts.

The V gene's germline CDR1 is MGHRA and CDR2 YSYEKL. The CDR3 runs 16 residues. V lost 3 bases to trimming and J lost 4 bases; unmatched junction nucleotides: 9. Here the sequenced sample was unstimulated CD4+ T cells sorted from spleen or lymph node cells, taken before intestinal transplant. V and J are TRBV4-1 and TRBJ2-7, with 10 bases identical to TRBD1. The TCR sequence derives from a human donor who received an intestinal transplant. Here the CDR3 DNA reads TGCGCCAGCAGCCACCCTCCTGACAGGGGGCTATACGAGCAGTACTTC. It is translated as CASSHPPDRGLYEQYF.